Listed here are 17 T cell receptor beta chains from one sample, sequenced in a study of blood T cell repertoires in COVID-19 (dated by TCRdb to between 2020 and 2021). The library relied on the immunoSEQ multiplex PCR assay. The source is immuneACCESS, and TCRdb retained only in-frame sequences with V and J called. Part of the clones is not carried over; for the studies checked, unresolved V genes explain less than half of this, and the remainder is unexplained. The sample table holds about 120,000 clones, of which approximately 84% were seen once. The ten most abundant clones make up less than 3.5% of the sample. What was sequenced was peripheral blood. The receptors were gathered from a man between 40 and 49 years old with acute or convalescent COVID-19.

The chain joins TRBV4-2 to TRBJ2-3; 7 bases fit TRBD2. Looked up from germline, CDR1 is LGHNA and CDR2 is YNFKEQ. The CDR3 totals 17 residues. The V segment lost 6 bases and the J segment 1 base; nucleotides outside the gene matches: 13. CDR3 loop: CASSLLGQRGRTDTQYF. CDR3 in DNA: TGTGCCAGCAGTCTTCTAGGGCAGCGGGGCCGCACAGATACGCAGTATTTT.

The V gene is TRBV7-9, the J gene TRBJ1-1; D gene ambiguous. The CDR3 has 13 amino acids. V was shortened by 3 bases and J by 1 base, with 6 bases between the two germline ends. CDR1 and CDR2 from the germline V gene are SEHNR and FQNEAQ (reference sequence). CDR3 bases: TGTGCCAGCAGCTTTCGGGGGAACACTGAAGCTTTCTTT. Translated, it gives CASSFRGNTEAFF.

This chain links TRBV19 with TRBJ2-5, with D possibly TRBD1 on 6 matching bases. CDR1 is LNHDA and CDR2 is SQIVND in the germline V gene (reference sequence). V lost 2 bases and J 2 bases, leaving 12 bases between the germline ends. The CDR3 runs 15 residues. The CDR3 region is CASSILGQGQETQYF. CDR3 in DNA: TGTGCCAGTAGTATATTGGGCCAGGGGCAAGAGACCCAGTACTTC.

V and J are TRBV19 and TRBJ2-4; 7 nucleotides line up with TRBD2. CDR1 and CDR2 (germline): LNHDA, SQIVND (reference sequence). Unmatched junction bases numbered 8, after V lost 3 bases and J lost 6 bases. The CDR3 is 15 amino acids. The CDR3 sequence is CASSMGQGGLNIQYF. CDR3 nucleotides: TGTGCCAGTAGTATGGGGCAGGGAGGGCTAAACATTCAGTACTTC.

The CDR3 is CASSTGQVFSNQPQHF. The CDR3 DNA reads TGTGCCAGTAGTACGGGACAGGTTTTTAGCAATCAGCCCCAGCATTTT. This chain joins TRBV19 and TRBJ1-5; TRBD1 matches at 8 bases. This CDR3 has 16 residues. Germline V CDR1 and CDR2: LNHDA, SQIVND (reference sequence). V dropped 4 bases and J dropped 0; count of bases not matched to a gene: 5.

Remarks on this clone: The junction shows a germline mismatch at one end, possibly a read error. This chain links TRBV24-1 with TRBJ2-3; the match to TRBD1 covers 9 bases. CDR1 is KGHDR and CDR2 is SFDVKD in the germline V gene. The CDR3 length is 16 residues. The CDR3 nucleotides read TGTGCCACCAGTGCCGCGACAGGGGGACACACATATACGCAGTATTTT. Translation: CATSAATGGHTYTQYF.

The V and J genes are TRBV5-4 and TRBJ2-3; 11 nucleotides agree with TRBD2. Germline trimming cut 0 bases from V and 2 bases from J; bases unmatched to any gene: 11. Per germline, CDR1 SGHNT and CDR2 YYREEE (reference sequence). The CDR3 is made up of 19 amino acids. CDR3 nucleotide sequence: TGTGCCAGCAGCTTGGACCCCCTAGCGGGGGGAGACGACACAGATACGCAGTATTTT. It specifies CASSLDPLAGGDDTDTQYF.

The chain employs TRBV19 and TRBJ2-3, with TRBD2 identical over 13 bases. Germline loops: CDR1 LNHDA, CDR2 SQIVND (reference sequence). With V trimmed by 5 bases and J by 4 bases, 12 bases remained unmatched. This CDR3 comprises 18 residues. This CDR3 reads CASSPQPRTSGGADTQYF. In DNA form, the CDR3 reads TGTGCCAGTAGTCCTCAGCCTCGGACTAGCGGGGGAGCAGATACGCAGTATTTT.

This chain connects TRBV6-2 or TRBV6-3 to TRBJ2-3; TRBD2 matches 8 bases. Germline CDR1 and CDR2: MNHEY and SVGEGT. V lost 4 bases, J lost 4 bases, and 4 bases stayed unmatched. The CDR3 runs 14 residues. The CDR3 spells CASSSAGEADTQYF. In DNA, the CDR3 is TGTGCCAGCAGTTCAGCGGGGGAGGCAGATACGCAGTATTTT.

The V and J genes are TRBV5-1 and TRBJ2-3, with 8 bases that match TRBD1. From germline, CDR1 is SGHRS and CDR2 YFSETQ. V was pared by 4 bases and J by 5 bases, with 9 bases of the junction left unmatched. This CDR3 spans 15 amino acids. The CDR3 bases are TGCGCCAGCAGCCCTTACCAGGGGGCTGGAGATACGCAGTATTTT. Amino acids: CASSPYQGAGDTQYF.

The chain links TRBV3-1 (or the pseudogene TRBV3-2) to TRBJ1-1; 9 positions match TRBD1. There are 17 residues in the CDR3. Germline V lookup: CDR1 LGHDT, CDR2 YNNKEL (reference sequence). The J segment lost 4 bases and the V segment lost 6 bases, leaving 15 bases of the junction unmatched. The chain's CDR3 is CASRPDTGGGGGTEAFF. DNA of the CDR3: TGTGCCAGCAGACCCGATACAGGGGGCGGGGGTGGCACTGAAGCTTTCTTT.

The rearrangement uses TRBV30 and TRBJ2-1, with D perhaps TRBD2 (7 bases). The V end lost 5 bases, the J end lost 9 bases, and 20 bases lay between the germline ends. Germline assignment: CDR1 GTSNPN and CDR2 SVGIG (reference sequence). The length of the CDR3 is 14 residues. The CDR3 DNA reads TGTGCCTGGTCCGGGGGGCGGTTTATTGGTGAGCAGTTCTTC. Its protein is CAWSGGRFIGEQFF.

The chain combines TRBV5-1 with TRBJ1-1; 8 positions agree with TRBD1. Losses at the gene ends were 2 bases for V and 1 base for J; bases not matched to a gene: 16. Germline V gene sequence: CDR1 SGHRS, CDR2 YFSETQ. The CDR3 contains 19 residues. CDR3 protein: CASSFWNGLGQGKNTEAFF. CDR3 coding DNA: TGCGCCAGCAGCTTTTGGAACGGTCTCGGACAGGGAAAGAACACTGAAGCTTTCTTT.

The J gene is TRBJ1-1, the V gene TRBV18, with unresolved D. The CDR3 runs to 14 residues. The germline CDR1 and CDR2 sequences are KGHSH and LQKENI. V lost 3 bases to trimming and J lost 0 bases, with 8 bases between them. The CDR3 region is CASSPSGLNTEAFF. The CDR3 bases are TGTGCCAGCTCACCGAGCGGATTGAACACTGAAGCTTTCTTT.

The chain recombines TRBV6-2 or TRBV6-3 with TRBJ2-5; TRBD2 matches at 11 bases. Germline values: CDR1 MNHEY, CDR2 SVGEGT. The V gene end was trimmed by 0 bases and the J gene end by 2 bases; junction bases not matched to a gene: 5. The CDR3 is 17 amino acids. The DNA for the CDR3 is TGTGCCAGCAGTTACTCGGGGCGACTAGCGGGGCAAGAGACCCAGTACTTC. Protein product: CASSYSGRLAGQETQYF.

The chain employs TRBV6-4 and TRBJ2-6; TRBD1 is a possible D gene (5 bases). CDR3 length equals 17 residues. The V and J ends lost 0 bases and 0 bases respectively, with 9 bases between them. Germline CDR1 MRHNA, CDR2 SNTAGT. The CDR3 DNA reads TGTGCCAGCAGTGACTCTCGGACAATCTCTGGGGCCAACGTCCTGACTTTC. Translating it yields CASSDSRTISGANVLTF.

The gene calls are TRBV5-1 and TRBJ2-3; 11 bases fit TRBD2. The CDR3 extends over 18 amino acids. Germline V CDR1 and CDR2: SGHRS, YFSETQ. V trimming: 0 bases; J trimming: 4 bases; junction bases outside the gene matches: 10. Here the CDR3 DNA reads TGCGCCAGCAGCTTGGCCCGCAGTAGCGGGGGGGCCCCAGATACGCAGTATTTT. The encoded protein is CASSLARSSGGAPDTQYF. Full variable domain (outside the CDR3, taken from reference TRBV5-1 and TRBJ2-3): KAGVTQTPRYLIKTRGQQVTLSCSPISGHRSVSWYQQTPGQGLQFLFEYFSETQRNKGNFPGRFSGRQFSNSRSEMNVSTLELGDSALYLCASSLARSSGGAPDTQYFGPGTRLTVL.